The present entry profiles one TCR beta chain with its context. Vbeta (60) and Jbeta (13) primers were used in the PCR. Generated by immunoSEQ multiplex PCR, the TCRdb table keeps only in-frame clones and is missing some. The data show 65,000 to 80,000 clones, roughly 80% seen once. The data are from a study of cytomegalovirus exposure and HLA in healthy donors. At the level of the study: Sequencing of 180 million or so T cells in an earlier analysis found about 120 million unique TCR beta sequences. Within an early data release were around 80 million unique TCRs drawn from HLA-typed donors. Within the Caucasian-associated ancestry cluster were roughly 82% of the approximately 400 genotyped donors.

There are 15 residues in the CDR3. Germline V gene lookup returns CDR1 SGHDT and CDR2 YYEEEE. V lost 4 bases, J lost 6 bases, and 17 bases lay in between. The source material was PBMCs. The J gene is TRBJ2-1, the V gene TRBV5-6; D gene unclear. This clonotype was sampled from a woman aged 40 to 50 in good health and CMV-seropositive. CDR3 protein: CASSLPASGRNEQFF. In DNA form, the CDR3 reads TGTGCCAGCAGCCTCCCCGCCTCAGGCCGCAATGAGCAGTTCTTC.